The present entry profiles one T cell receptor beta chain with its context. Researchers ran the PCR with 60 Vbeta and 13 Jbeta primers. Measured with immunoSEQ multiplex PCR; TCRdb has only the in-frame clones, and not every one. Of about 31,000 clones in the sample, about 67% are singletons; the top ten hold around a tenth. This record belongs to a study of cytomegalovirus exposure and HLA in healthy donors. Trimming removed 0 bases at V and 7 bases at J, with 10 bases between. This CDR3 has 13 residues. The germline CDR1 and CDR2 sequences are SGHRS and YFSETQ. The source of this sequence is a man between 35 and 55 years old in good health and CMV-seropositive. The sample was PBMCs. V usage is TRBV5-1 and J usage is TRBJ1-1; the D gene is possibly TRBD1 (6 bases). The CDR3 bases are TGCGCCAGCAGCTTGGGACAGGCCTTTGAAGCTTTCTTT. It is translated as CASSLGQAFEAFF.